The 30 T cell receptor beta chains reported below all come from one sample, sequenced in a study of cytomegalovirus exposure and HLA in healthy donors. Use of 60 Vbeta and 13 Jbeta primers characterized the PCR. Assay used: immunoSEQ multiplex PCR; TCRdb lists only in-frame clones, some missing. The sample shows roughly 180,000 clones, over 60% of them seen only once. The specimen sequenced was PBMCs. The receptors were gathered from a man in his forties or fifties in good health and CMV-seropositive.

The gene calls are TRBV14 and TRBJ2-7, with D possibly being TRBD1 (5 bases). CDR3 size: 16 residues. Trimming left V 0 bases short and J 5 bases short, with 17 bases between. Germline CDR1 SGHDN, CDR2 FVKESK. This chain's CDR3 is CASSQEGGALHDEQYF. The CDR3 DNA is TGTGCCAGCAGCCAAGAAGGTGGGGCCTTGCACGACGAGCAGTACTTC.

V is TRBV6-1 and J is TRBJ2-7; TRBD2 might be the D (5 bases). Trimming left V 2 bases short and J 3 bases short, with 8 bases between. The CDR3 sequence is 13 residues long. The germline CDR1 and CDR2 sequences are MNHNS and SASEGT. CDR3 nucleotide sequence: TGTGCCAGCAGTGAATTCGGGAACTACGAGCAGTACTTC. This encodes CASSEFGNYEQYF.

The sample holds one count of this clone. The chain carries TRBV7-6 and TRBJ2-2; 8 bases line up with TRBD1. The CDR3 loop spans 16 amino acids. The junction had 10 bases not matched to a gene; V was cut back by 4 bases and J by 6 bases. Germline-derived CDR1 and CDR2 are SGHVS and FNYEAQ. CDR3 sequence (DNA): TGTGCCAGCAGCTCTGGACAGGGTGCACCCTCCGGGGAGCTGTTTTTT. This codes for CASSSGQGAPSGELFF.

V is TRBV5-6 and J is TRBJ2-1, with 10 bases fitting TRBD1. The germline V gene has CDR1 SGHDT and CDR2 YYEEEE. The CDR3 contains 15 residues. Germline trimming cut 4 bases from V and 4 bases from J; bases unmatched to any gene: 5. CDR3 nucleotide sequence: TGTGCCAGCAGCCTCCGGGACAGGGGATACAATGAGCAGTTCTTC. Its translation: CASSLRDRGYNEQFF.

This clone was found once. The J gene is TRBJ1-1, the V gene TRBV19, with 9 bases that match TRBD1. The CDR3 length is 13 residues. The ends lost 4 bases at V and 10 bases at J; junction bases unmatched: 7. Germline V gives CDR1 LNHDA, CDR2 SQIVND (reference sequence). This CDR3 is CASSTTGGVRAFF. Written as DNA, the CDR3 is TGTGCCAGTAGTACGACAGGGGGTGTTCGAGCTTTCTTT.

The rearrangement links TRBV4-3 to TRBJ2-1, with no clear D. From germline, CDR1 is LGHNA and CDR2 YSLEER. The CDR3 sequence is 13 residues long. Trimming shortened V by 3 bases and J by 5 bases, and 8 bases separated the two germline ends. This CDR3 reads CASSHRVNNEQFF. CDR3 in DNA: TGCGCCAGCAGCCACCGGGTTAACAATGAGCAGTTCTTC.

The CDR3 sequence: CASSLGAGGPGNTGELFF. The CDR3 region has the DNA TGTGCCAGCAGCCTGGGGGCGGGGGGGCCGGGTAACACCGGGGAGCTGTTTTTT. This chain connects TRBV4-2 to TRBJ2-2; TRBD2 aligns across 9 bases. V was clipped by 4 bases and J by 2 bases; unmatched bases: 11. The germline V gene has CDR1 LGHNA and CDR2 YNFKEQ. The CDR3 extends over 18 amino acids.

This clone was picked up one time. Here the CDR3 reads CASSLNPLLAEGLDTQYF. The CDR3 DNA follows: TGTGCCAGCAGTTTAAATCCCCTGCTAGCGGAGGGCCTTGATACGCAGTATTTT. The rearrangement joins TRBV28 to TRBJ2-3, with 7 bases aligning to TRBD2. V lost 2 bases, J lost 6 bases, and 17 bases stayed unmatched. Germline V gene sequence: CDR1 MDHEN, CDR2 SYDVKM. The CDR3 length is 18 residues.

The chain couples TRBV6-6 to TRBJ1-1, with 10 bases fitting TRBD1. With 2 bases clipped from V and 11 bases from J, the junction kept 5 bases outside the gene matches. The CDR3 has 13 amino acids. Germline CDR1 is MNHNY and CDR2 is SVGAGI (reference sequence). CDR3 residues: CASSYGTGALAFF. CDR3 nucleotides: TGTGCCAGCAGTTACGGGACAGGGGCTCTCGCTTTCTTT.

The rearrangement joins TRBV15 to TRBJ2-7; TRBD2 matches at 9 bases. The V gene end was trimmed by 3 bases and the J gene end by 0 bases; junction bases not matched to a gene: 6. Germline V gene lookup returns CDR1 LNHNV and CDR2 YYDKDF (reference sequence). The CDR3 extends over 16 amino acids. The CDR3 here is CATSRERGDISYEQYF. The CDR3, as DNA: TGTGCCACCAGCAGGGAGCGGGGGGATATCTCCTACGAGCAGTACTTC. Full variable domain (rest looked up from reference TRBV15 and TRBJ2-7): DAMVIQNPRYQVTQFGKPVTLSCSQTLNHNVMYWYQQKSSQAPKLLFHYYDKDFNNEADTPDNFQSRRPNTSFCFLDIRSPGLGDTAMYLCATSRERGDISYEQYFGPGTRLTVT.

The chain joins TRBV4-3 to TRBJ2-1; 12 nucleotides align to TRBD2. This CDR3 spans 21 amino acids. The germline V gene encodes CDR1 LGHNA and CDR2 YSLEER. V was clipped by 0 bases and J by 1 base; unmatched bases: 13. CDR3 protein: CASSQEWLAGGLVTSYNEQFF. CDR3 DNA: TGCGCCAGCAGCCAAGAATGGCTAGCGGGGGGGTTGGTAACGTCCTACAATGAGCAGTTCTTC.

This chain joins TRBV5-1 and TRBJ2-5; weak D call: TRBD2 (6 bases). Germline values: CDR1 SGHRS, CDR2 YFSETQ. V was cut by 4 bases and J by 5 bases, with 15 bases left in between. The CDR3 covers 14 residues. This chain's CDR3 is CASSPSEGKETQYF. The DNA of the CDR3 is TGCGCCAGCAGCCCATCGGAGGGGAAGGAGACCCAGTACTTC.

On this clone: One end of the junction varies from germline; a read error may be responsible. J is TRBJ1-6 and V is TRBV10-2; D not certain. CDR3 length: 14 residues. Germline V gene sequence: CDR1 WSHSY, CDR2 SAAADI. CDR3 DNA: TGCGCCAGCATGAAGTCGCAGACTAATTCACCCCCCCACTTT. It codes for CASMKSQTNSPPHF.

This clone was counted a few times. The J gene is TRBJ1-1, the V gene TRBV9; possibly TRBD1 for D (5 bases). V lost 0 bases and J 5 bases, leaving 14 bases between the germline ends. The CDR3 covers 15 residues. The germline V gene has CDR1 SGDLS and CDR2 YYNGEE. The CDR3 loop is CASSVGLGLGTEAFF. The CDR3 DNA sequence: TGTGCCAGCAGCGTAGGCCTGGGGCTCGGAACTGAAGCTTTCTTT.

J is TRBJ1-3 and V is TRBV18; maybe TRBD1 (5 bases). V lost 1 base and J lost 4, with 11 bases in between. This CDR3 is 15 amino acids long. Per germline, CDR1 KGHSH and CDR2 LQKENI. As DNA, the CDR3 is TGTGCCAGCTCACCACTGGACATTGGGGGAAACACCATATATTTT. Residues: CASSPLDIGGNTIYF.

V usage is TRBV4-1 and J usage is TRBJ2-3; TRBD2 matches 8 bases. The CDR3 is 15 amino acids. V lost 4 bases to trimming and J lost 5 bases; unmatched junction nucleotides: 8. The germline V gene has CDR1 MGHRA and CDR2 YSYEKL. CDR3 sequence (DNA): TGCGCCAGCAGCCTTTCGGGGGGGGCTGAAGATACGCAGTATTTT. This codes for CASSLSGGAEDTQYF.

V is TRBV1 and J is TRBJ1-5; no check of the table's D call, TRBD1, against the DNA was made. TRBV1 is classified as a pseudogene. The CDR3 contains 14 residues. Here the CDR3 DNA reads TGCACCAGCAGCCAAGACCCAGACAGGCAGCCCCAGCATTTT. Its protein product is CTSSQDPDRQPQHF.

This clone was picked up many times. This CDR3 reads CASRRDSYEQYF. The DNA for the CDR3 is TGTGCCAGCAGACGGGACAGCTACGAGCAGTACTTC. The chain links TRBV6-5 to TRBJ2-7, with 7 bases lining up with TRBD1. Germline loops: CDR1 MNHEY, CDR2 SVGAGI. The CDR3 has 12 residues. The V segment lost 6 bases and the J segment 3 bases; nucleotides outside the gene matches: 2.

This clone is a singleton in its sample. This chain connects TRBV2 to TRBJ2-1; 15 nucleotides agree with TRBD2. The CDR3 has 16 amino acids. Germline lookup yields CDR1 SNHLY and CDR2 FYNNEI. The ends lost 4 bases at V and 3 bases at J; junction bases unmatched: 1. This CDR3 reads CASSGTSGGVYNEQFF. The CDR3 coding sequence is TGTGCCAGCAGTGGGACTAGCGGGGGGGTCTACAATGAGCAGTTCTTC.

This clone turned up a few times. J is TRBJ1-1 and V is TRBV18; D remains unclear. Germline V gene sequence: CDR1 KGHSH, CDR2 LQKENI. Trimming stripped 3 bases from V and 6 bases from J, with 14 bases between. The CDR3 runs 14 residues. CDR3 in amino acids: CASSPPGVAAEAFF. CDR3 sequence (DNA): TGTGCCAGCTCACCCCCCGGGGTCGCAGCTGAAGCTTTCTTT.

The V and J genes are TRBV7-9 and TRBJ1-2, with 9 bases that match TRBD1. The germline V gene encodes CDR1 SEHNR and CDR2 FQNEAQ (reference sequence). This CDR3 has 14 residues. V trimming: 3 bases; J trimming: 7 bases; junction bases outside the gene matches: 6. CDR3 DNA: TGTGCCAGCAGCTTGGGACAGGGAGGCAGTGGCTACACCTTC. Translated, it gives CASSLGQGGSGYTF.

This clone has a handful of counts. The chain combines TRBV28 with TRBJ1-2; TRBD1 matches 7 bases. CDR1 is MDHEN and CDR2 is SYDVKM in the germline V gene. The CDR3 contains 14 residues. After removal of 7 bases from V and 2 bases from J, the junction contained 7 bases not matched to a gene. The CDR3 bases are TGTGCCAGCATTCGGGACAGCTTCAACTATGGCTACACCTTC. Translation: CASIRDSFNYGYTF.

J is TRBJ2-2 and V is TRBV6-6, with D tentatively TRBD2 (6 bases). V gave up 7 bases and J gave up 6 bases, with 15 bases separating them. The CDR3 has 14 amino acids. CDR1 and CDR2 (germline): MNHNY, SVGAGI (reference sequence). CDR3 nucleotides: TGTGCCAGCAACCTTCTTGGGACTTCCGGGGAGCTGTTTTTT. The encoded protein is CASNLLGTSGELFF.

The V and J genes are TRBV29-1 and TRBJ1-2, with TRBD1 identical over 10 bases. The CDR3 is 12 amino acids. Germline V gene sequence: CDR1 SQVTM, CDR2 ANQGSEA. V shed 6 bases and J 6 bases; nucleotides not matched to a gene: 4. CDR3 coding DNA: TGCAGCGTGCCTGACAGGGGGCATGGCTACACCTTC. It encodes CSVPDRGHGYTF.

This chain uses TRBV7-2 with TRBJ2-7, with TRBD2 identical over 7 bases. Trimming took 5 bases from V and 4 from J; bases not matched to a gene: 8. CDR3 length: 14 amino acids. CDR1 and CDR2 from the germline V gene are SGHTA and FQGNSA. CDR3 nucleotides: TGTGCCAGCAGCGACACGGGGGGTCGGTACGAGCAGTACTTC. Translating gives CASSDTGGRYEQYF.

The chain couples TRBV7-3 to TRBJ2-2, with D unclear. Trimming removed 4 bases at V and 5 bases at J, with 17 bases between. Germline values: CDR1 SGHTA, CDR2 FQGTGA. The CDR3 consists of 16 residues. The CDR3 DNA reads TGTGCCAGCAGCTCCCCGGCTGGCAGGTTGACCGGGGAGCTGTTTTTT. Translating it yields CASSSPAGRLTGELFF.

The chain uses TRBV20-1 and TRBJ2-1; D uncertain. Germline V gene data show CDR1 as DFQATT and CDR2 as SNEGSKA (reference sequence). The CDR3 is 11 residues long. The germline V and J ends were trimmed by 5 bases and 5 bases, with 7 bases remaining between them. CDR3 nucleotide sequence: TGCAGTGCTGGGCACAACAATGAGCAGTTCTTC. Translation: CSAGHNNEQFF.

V gene TRBV4-1 combines with J gene TRBJ1-4, with D unresolved. Trimming pared 7 bases from V and 3 bases from J, leaving 9 bases between. Per the germline V gene, CDR1 is MGHRA and CDR2 is YSYEKL. The CDR3 loop spans 13 amino acids. CDR3 DNA: TGCGCCAGCATGAGGTCCCCTAATGAAAAACTGTTTTTT. Encoded protein: CASMRSPNEKLFF.

This clone was recorded a few times. This rearrangement joins TRBV9 to TRBJ2-3; 8 bases line up with TRBD1. Germline loops: CDR1 SGDLS, CDR2 YYNGEE. V was pared by 0 bases and J by 6 bases, with 15 bases of the junction left unmatched. The CDR3 consists of 18 residues. The CDR3 here is CASSVAIRTGTSQDTQYF. The CDR3, as DNA: TGTGCCAGCAGCGTAGCTATTAGGACAGGGACTTCGCAGGATACGCAGTATTTT. Full variable domain (outside the CDR3, taken from reference TRBV9 and TRBJ2-3): DSGVTQTPKHLITATGQRVTLRCSPRSGDLSVYWYQQSLDQGLQFLIQYYNGEERAKGNILERFSAQQFPDLHSELNLSSLELGDSALYFCASSVAIRTGTSQDTQYFGPGTRLTVL.

This clone was observed a few times. The V call is TRBV5-6, the J call TRBJ1-1; no definite D call. The CDR3 extends over 16 amino acids. V lost 4 bases, J lost 1 base, and 17 bases lay in between. The germline V gene encodes CDR1 SGHDT and CDR2 YYEEEE. Here the CDR3 reads CASSLGDAHTNTEAFF. The CDR3 DNA sequence: TGTGCCAGCAGCCTCGGAGACGCCCACACGAACACTGAAGCTTTCTTT.